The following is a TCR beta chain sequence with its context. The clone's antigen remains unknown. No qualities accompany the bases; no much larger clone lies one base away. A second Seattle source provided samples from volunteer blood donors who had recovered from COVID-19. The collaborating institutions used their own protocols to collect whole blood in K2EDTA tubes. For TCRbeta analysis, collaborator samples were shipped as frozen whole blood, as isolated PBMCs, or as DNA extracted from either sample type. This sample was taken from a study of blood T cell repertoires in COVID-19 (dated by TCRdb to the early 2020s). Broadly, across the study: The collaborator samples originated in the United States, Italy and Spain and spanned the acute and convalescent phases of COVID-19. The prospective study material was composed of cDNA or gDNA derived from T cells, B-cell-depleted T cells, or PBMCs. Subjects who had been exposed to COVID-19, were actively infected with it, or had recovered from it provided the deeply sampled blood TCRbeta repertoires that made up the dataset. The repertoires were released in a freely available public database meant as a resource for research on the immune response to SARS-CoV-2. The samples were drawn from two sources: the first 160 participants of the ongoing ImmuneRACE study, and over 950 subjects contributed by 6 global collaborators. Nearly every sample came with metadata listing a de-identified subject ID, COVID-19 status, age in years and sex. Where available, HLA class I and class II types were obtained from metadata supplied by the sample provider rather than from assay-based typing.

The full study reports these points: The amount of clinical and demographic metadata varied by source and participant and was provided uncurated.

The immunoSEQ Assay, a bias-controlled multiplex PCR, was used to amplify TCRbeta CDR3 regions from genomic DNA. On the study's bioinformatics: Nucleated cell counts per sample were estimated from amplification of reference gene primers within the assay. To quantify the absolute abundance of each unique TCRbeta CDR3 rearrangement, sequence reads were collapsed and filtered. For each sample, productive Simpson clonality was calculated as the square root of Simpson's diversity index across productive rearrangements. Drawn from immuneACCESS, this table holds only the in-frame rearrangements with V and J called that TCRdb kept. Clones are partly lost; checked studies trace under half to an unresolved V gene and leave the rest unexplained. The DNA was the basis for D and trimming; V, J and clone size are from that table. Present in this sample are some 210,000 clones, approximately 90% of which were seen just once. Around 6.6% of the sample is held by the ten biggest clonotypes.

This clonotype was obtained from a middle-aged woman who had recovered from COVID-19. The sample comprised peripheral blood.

At the DNA level, the sequence is TGTGCCAGCGCCTTGGGGGGGAACACCGGGGAGCTGTTTTTT. The resulting protein is CASALGGNTGELFF. In this chain, TRBV25-1 is recombined with TRBJ2-2; a tentative D match to TRBD2 spans 6 bases. The CDR1 and CDR2 encoded by the germline V gene are MGHDK and SYGVNS. Counted from cysteine to phenylalanine, this CDR3 has 14 amino acids. The kept DNA is CDR3 alone, 42 bases in frame from the first base. The germline ends are 11 bases apart after V is trimmed by 8 bases and J by 1 base.